This T cell receptor (beta chain) was identified during a study of T cell changes during pregnancy in multiple sclerosis (dated by TCRdb to between 2018 and 2020). Regarding the study in general: In women with multiple sclerosis, the researchers looked at how the T cell repertoire shifted as pregnancy progressed.

The library came from the immunoSEQ multiplex PCR assay. As stored in TCRdb, this immuneACCESS dataset retains in-frame rearrangements with V and J assigned. A fraction of the clones does not appear; measured against another copy, unresolved V genes explain less than half of the discrepancy, and the remainder lacks a known reason. This sample gives roughly 77,000 clones in total; around nine tenths of them show up just once. The ten top clones hold 2% of the sample. The germline V gene (reference sequence) provides CDR1 MNHEY and CDR2 SMNVEV. Trimming accounts for 5 bases at V and 6 bases at J, while the number of junction bases matched to no gene is 3. Measured from the cysteine to the phenylalanine, the CDR3 is 13 residues long. CDR3 DNA only is kept here, 39 bases in frame from base 1. A word on this clone: The antigen this receptor binds is unknown. Base-call qualities are not available, and no considerably larger clone is one nucleotide away.

The sequence came from a female donor with multiple sclerosis, enrolled in a pregnancy study. Rearrangement joined TRBV27 to TRBJ1-2, and 10 junctional nucleotides match TRBD1. The sample in question was peripheral blood, obtained in the second trimester of pregnancy. Here the CDR3 is given as CASSRQGAHGYTF. At the DNA level, the sequence is TGTGCCAGCAGTCGACAGGGGGCGCATGGCTACACCTTC.